This TCR beta chain was sequenced for a study of T-cell reconstitution after alpha-beta-depleted transplantation in children. This clonotype was recorded at least ten times. CDR3 size: 15 residues. The V and J ends lost 1 base and 0 bases respectively, with 10 bases between them. Per germline, CDR1 SGHTA and CDR2 FQGNSA. TCRbeta library preparation incorporated unique molecular identifiers. Using its own MiXCR run on the PCR reads, TCRdb lists one record per CDR3 protein. The sample records approximately 420,000 distinct CDR3 sequences, approximately 11% being singletons. The rearrangement uses TRBV7-2 and TRBJ2-7, with D perhaps being TRBD1 or TRBD2 (5 bases each). This specimen was PBMCs from the stem cell graft donor, taken from the stem cell graft. This receptor was identified in a human donor who donated a stem cell graft to a child with acute myeloid leukemia. This CDR3 reads CASSLGGELSYEQYF. In DNA form, the CDR3 reads TGTGCCAGCAGCTTAGGAGGGGAACTCTCCTACGAGCAGTACTTC.